One and the same sample provided the 31 T cell receptor beta chains below, sequenced in a study of shared clonotypes between healthy human individuals. The method was immunoSEQ multiplex PCR; TCRdb's version includes in-frame clones alone and lacks a portion of them. The profile shows 2,500,000 or so clones, roughly 93% of them singletons. The sequenced material came from naive CD4+ T cells from PBMCs. Indicated subset: CD45RA+ positively selected. These TCRs come from a man between 18 and 29 years old in good health. Some clones in this sample may be carry-over from other donors' samples.

The chain employs TRBV7-6 and TRBJ2-2; 9 nucleotides match TRBD1. CDR1 is SGHVS, CDR2 FNYEAQ, per germline. V was clipped by 5 bases and J by 5 bases; unmatched bases: 6. This CDR3 region has 15 residues. The CDR3 coding sequence is TGTGCCAGCAGCCAACAGGGGGCTGCAACCGGGGAGCTGTTTTTT. This encodes CASSQQGAATGELFF.

This chain connects TRBV29-1 to TRBJ2-7, with TRBD1 matching 10 bases. Germline V CDR1 and CDR2: SQVTM, ANQGSEA. This CDR3 has 15 residues. Trimming removed 1 base from V and 3 bases from J; junction bases left unmatched: 6. The CDR3 region has the DNA TGCAGCGTTGAAGTCCGGGACAGGGGAAACTACGAGCAGTACTTC. Its protein product is CSVEVRDRGNYEQYF.

For this clone: In the same sample, other DNA sequences code for this CDR3. CDR3 nucleotides: TGTGCCAGCAGCCCGGGACAGGGGGGTACTGAAGCTTTCTTT. This gives the protein CASSPGQGGTEAFF. The J gene is TRBJ1-1, the V gene TRBV11-3; TRBD1 matches 11 bases. The CDR3 runs 14 residues. Germline loops: CDR1 SGHNT, CDR2 YENEEA. The junction had 4 bases not matched to a gene; V was cut back by 5 bases and J by 5 bases.

This clone was observed a handful of times. The rearrangement joins TRBV5-1 to TRBJ1-1; no clear D gene. Between the trimmed V and J ends, which lost 0 bases and 7 bases, there was a span of 10 bases. Germline lookup yields CDR1 SGHRS and CDR2 YFSETQ. This CDR3 has 13 residues. This chain's CDR3 is CASSLVPEGEAFF. CDR3 coding DNA: TGCGCCAGCAGCTTGGTGCCTGAGGGTGAAGCTTTCTTT.

This sequence joins TRBV7-2 and TRBJ2-7; D is perhaps TRBD1 or TRBD2 (6 bases each). The CDR3 is made up of 18 amino acids. The V gene's germline CDR1 is SGHTA and CDR2 FQGNSA. The V and J ends lost 5 bases and 2 bases respectively, with 25 bases between them. CDR3 sequence (DNA): TGTGCCAGCAGCCCTGGTCTCGGGGCGACAGGAGGGACCTACGAGCAGTACTTC. The encoded protein is CASSPGLGATGGTYEQYF. Filled out from reference TRBV7-2 and TRBJ2-7, the complete variable domain reads GAGVSQSPSNKVTEKGKDVELRCDPISGHTALYWYRQSLGQGLEFLIYFQGNSAPDKSGLPSDRFSAERTGGSVSTLTIQRTQQEDSAVYLCASSPGLGATGGTYEQYFGPGTRLTVT.

The V gene is TRBV7-3, the J gene TRBJ1-1; no firm D call. V was pared by 2 bases and J by 2 bases, with 6 bases between. CDR1 is SGHTA and CDR2 is FQGTGA in the germline V gene. This CDR3 is 13 amino acids long. The CDR3 here is CASSLGDNTEAFF. The DNA of the CDR3 is TGTGCCAGCAGCTTAGGTGATAACACTGAAGCTTTCTTT.

The V gene is TRBV7-9, the J gene TRBJ1-1, with D perhaps TRBD1 (6 bases). The CDR3 extends over 17 amino acids. V lost 5 bases to trimming and J lost 4 bases, with 23 bases between them. CDR1 and CDR2 (germline): SEHNR, FQNEAQ (reference sequence). CDR3 coding DNA: TGTGCCAGCAGCCCCACCGCCGGGACATTGAGAGGCACTGAAGCTTTCTTT. Translated: CASSPTAGTLRGTEAFF.

The V and J genes are TRBV9 and TRBJ2-7, with 7 bases lining up with TRBD1. Germline trimming cut 4 bases from V and 3 bases from J; bases unmatched to any gene: 10. Germline loops: CDR1 SGDLS, CDR2 YYNGEE. There are 15 residues in the CDR3. CDR3 DNA: TGTGCCAGCAGCTACGGACAGGAGAGGGGCTACGAGCAGTACTTC. Protein sequence: CASSYGQERGYEQYF.

The chain couples TRBV5-1 to TRBJ2-1; D not certain. Trimming cost V 0 bases and J 1 base, with 8 bases left between them. The CDR3 extends over 15 amino acids. Looked up from germline, CDR1 is SGHRS and CDR2 is YFSETQ. The CDR3 is CASSLERISYNEQFF. CDR3 in DNA: TGCGCCAGCAGCTTGGAGAGGATTTCCTACAATGAGCAGTTCTTC.

The chain employs TRBV10-3 and TRBJ2-7; the D is unclear. CDR1 is ENHRY and CDR2 is SYGVKD in the germline V gene. The CDR3 loop spans 15 amino acids. V was clipped by 6 bases and J by 0 bases, with 15 bases between them. The CDR3, as DNA: TGTGCCATCAGGGCCCATACAGAGATCTCCTACGAGCAGTACTTC. It codes for CAIRAHTEISYEQYF.

The chain combines TRBV28 with TRBJ2-7; TRBD1 or TRBD2 may be the D gene (6 bases each). V was clipped by 6 bases and J by 4 bases, with 16 bases between them. CDR3 length: 14 residues. In germline, CDR1 is MDHEN, CDR2 SYDVKM. The CDR3 DNA is TGTGCCAGCAGCCTTGGGGGGCGCTTTTACGAGCAGTACTTC. Translating it yields CASSLGGRFYEQYF.

With regard to this clone: The same CDR3 is also encoded by other DNA sequences in this sample. The chain is built from TRBV4-3 and TRBJ2-7; D could derive from TRBD1 or TRBD2 (5 bases each). Germline CDR1 LGHNA, CDR2 YSLEER. The CDR3 totals 14 residues. V was clipped by 4 bases and J by 2 bases, with 12 bases between them. CDR3: CASSRSLGAYEQYF. In DNA form, the CDR3 reads TGCGCCAGCAGCCGTTCCCTGGGGGCCTACGAGCAGTACTTC.

In regard to this clone: Distinct nucleotide sequences in the sample also encode this CDR3. The V gene is TRBV5-1, the J gene TRBJ2-3, with 9 bases identical to TRBD2. The germline CDR1 and CDR2 sequences are SGHRS and YFSETQ. This CDR3 is built from 14 residues. The ends lost 3 bases at V and 5 bases at J; junction bases unmatched: 4. The CDR3 DNA follows: TGCGCCAGCAGCTCCGGGACTAGCCTAGATACGCAGTATTTT. It specifies CASSSGTSLDTQYF.

V and J are TRBV9 and TRBJ2-1, with 7 bases matching TRBD1. With 2 bases clipped from V and 5 bases from J, the junction kept 4 bases outside the gene matches. The CDR3 consists of 14 residues. CDR1 and CDR2 from the germline V gene are SGDLS and YYNGEE. In DNA, the CDR3 is TGTGCCAGCAGCGTGACAGGGTCTGACAATGAGCAGTTCTTC. Translation gives CASSVTGSDNEQFF.

The rearrangement links TRBV25-1 to TRBJ2-1; a weak D match, TRBD2 (5 bases). Germline V gene data show CDR1 as MGHDK and CDR2 as SYGVNS. This CDR3 is 13 amino acids long. Trimming removed 6 bases at V and 7 bases at J, with 13 bases between. The CDR3 DNA reads as TGTGCCAGCAGCCCTGGATTAGCGAATGAGCAGTTCTTC. It is translated as CASSPGLANEQFF.

The rearrangement links TRBV28 to TRBJ2-6; D possibly corresponds to TRBD2 (5 bases). This CDR3 has 18 amino acids. V was pared by 2 bases and J by 0 bases, with 14 bases between. Germline CDR1 reads MDHEN; CDR2 reads SYDVKM. CDR3 in DNA: TGTGCCAGCAGTTTAATAGATCTAGGGAGCTCTGGGGCCAACGTCCTGACTTTC. Residues: CASSLIDLGSSGANVLTF.

The J gene is TRBJ2-1, the V gene TRBV19; TRBD2 aligns across 8 bases. CDR1 is LNHDA, CDR2 SQIVND, per germline (reference sequence). V shed 6 bases and J 9 bases; nucleotides not matched to a gene: 10. This CDR3 is built from 14 residues. For the CDR3, the DNA is TGTGCCAGTAGGGTAGCTAGCGGGCTACTTGAGCAGTTCTTC. It yields the protein CASRVASGLLEQFF.

The V gene is TRBV6-5, the J gene TRBJ2-1; the D gene is possibly TRBD2 (5 bases). V was clipped by 6 bases and J by 0 bases, with 12 bases between them. CDR3 size: 15 residues. Germline lookup yields CDR1 MNHEY and CDR2 SVGAGI. CDR3 loop: CASRSAGSSYNEQFF. The CDR3 DNA reads as TGTGCCAGCAGATCGGCGGGTTCCTCCTACAATGAGCAGTTCTTC.

The chain recombines TRBV15 with TRBJ2-1; D may be TRBD1 (6 bases). Trimming pared 2 bases from V and 11 bases from J, leaving 13 bases between. The germline gives CDR1 LNHNV, CDR2 YYDKDF (reference sequence). CDR3 length: 13 amino acids. Here the CDR3 reads CATSRSTWGQQFF. Written as DNA, the CDR3 is TGTGCCACCAGCAGATCCACTTGGGGGCAGCAGTTCTTC.

The CDR3, as DNA: TGTGCCTGTGACCCTGCCGGCGAGCAGTACTTC. Translating gives CACDPAGEQYF. This chain uses TRBV30 with TRBJ2-7; D unresolved. V lost 6 bases and J lost 6, with 12 bases in between. The CDR3 is 11 amino acids. Per germline, CDR1 GTSNPN and CDR2 SVGIG (reference sequence).

This clone has a single count. The V and J genes are TRBV7-8 and TRBJ2-7, with 11 bases fitting TRBD1. After removal of 4 bases from V and 7 bases from J, the junction contained 9 bases not matched to a gene. Germline V gives CDR1 SGHVS, CDR2 FQNEAQ. This CDR3 is 15 amino acids long. Written as DNA, the CDR3 is TGTGCCAGCAGCTCGTCGAGGACAGGGGGCAAGGAGCAGTACTTC. This encodes CASSSSRTGGKEQYF.

The J gene is TRBJ2-5, the V gene TRBV19; possibly TRBD1 or TRBD2 for D (5 bases each). The CDR3 spans 15 residues. Germline V gene data show CDR1 as LNHDA and CDR2 as SQIVND (reference sequence). V was trimmed by 1 base and J by 1 base, leaving 10 bases between them. CDR3 nucleotides: TGTGCCAGTAGTATAGCAGGGACGGCCCAAGAGACCCAGTACTTC. Amino acids: CASSIAGTAQETQYF. The entire variable domain, with the rest obtained from reference TRBV19 and TRBJ2-5, is as follows: DGGITQSPKYLFRKEGQNVTLSCEQNLNHDAMYWYRQDPGQGLRLIYYSQIVNDFQKGDIAEGYSVSREKKESFPLTVTSAQKNPTAFYLCASSIAGTAQETQYFGPGTRLLVL.

In this sample, this clone turned up once. V and J are TRBV15 and TRBJ2-1; D may correspond to TRBD1 or TRBD2 (6 bases each). The germline V gene encodes CDR1 LNHNV and CDR2 YYDKDF (reference sequence). Trimming shortened V by 1 base and J by 0 bases, and 22 bases separated the two germline ends. The CDR3 sequence is 20 residues long. The CDR3 reads CATSRASGRGGQGSYNEQFF. The CDR3 nucleotides read TGTGCCACCAGCAGAGCATCGGGGCGAGGGGGGCAGGGCTCCTACAATGAGCAGTTCTTC. The full variable domain, its missing parts supplied by reference TRBV15 and TRBJ2-1, is DAMVIQNPRYQVTQFGKPVTLSCSQTLNHNVMYWYQQKSSQAPKLLFHYYDKDFNNEADTPDNFQSRRPNTSFCFLDIRSPGLGDTAMYLCATSRASGRGGQGSYNEQFFGPGTRLTVL.

Notes on this clone: This CDR3 is also generated by other DNA sequences in the sample. V is TRBV11-2 and J is TRBJ1-5, with a tentative D call TRBD1 (6 bases). The CDR3 covers 15 residues. V was shortened by 5 bases and J by 0 bases, with 11 bases between the two germline ends. Germline CDR1 is SGHAT and CDR2 is FQNNGV. The CDR3 DNA reads TGTGCCAGCAGCCTACAGGGCTATAGCAATCAGCCCCAGCATTTT. It encodes CASSLQGYSNQPQHF. Drawing the rest from reference TRBV11-2 and TRBJ1-5, the complete variable domain is EAGVAQSPRYKIIEKRQSVAFWCNPISGHATLYWYQQILGQGPKLLIQFQNNGVVDDSQLPKDRFSAERLKGVDSTLKIQPAKLEDSAVYLCASSLQGYSNQPQHFGDGTRLSIL.

This clone was detected only once. The V gene is TRBV6-5, the J gene TRBJ2-7; D possibly corresponds to TRBD2 (6 bases). This CDR3 has 13 residues. V was trimmed by 4 bases and J by 6 bases, leaving 13 bases between them. Germline CDR1 reads MNHEY; CDR2 reads SVGAGI. CDR3: CASSFKEGTEQYF. In DNA form, the CDR3 reads TGTGCCAGCAGTTTTAAGGAGGGGACCGAGCAGTACTTC.

The genes are TRBV10-1 and TRBJ2-1; D is unresolved. This CDR3 contains 14 residues. The germline V gene has CDR1 WNHNN and CDR2 SYGVQD (reference sequence). Between the trimmed V and J ends, which lost 2 bases and 6 bases, there was a span of 11 bases. The DNA for the CDR3 is TGCGCCAGCAGTGAGGACCCAACCGGCAATGAGCAGTTCTTC. The encoded protein is CASSEDPTGNEQFF.

The sample holds one count of this clone. The chain has TRBV7-9 and TRBJ2-7, with 9 bases identical to TRBD1. This CDR3 is 14 amino acids long. From germline, CDR1 is SEHNR and CDR2 FQNEAQ (reference sequence). The V and J ends lost 5 bases and 2 bases, in that order; junction bases with no gene match: 4. The CDR3 DNA follows: TGTGCCAGCAGCATCGGACAGGGGACCTACGAGCAGTACTTC. Its protein product is CASSIGQGTYEQYF.

As for this clone: Other DNA sequences within the sample encode an identical CDR3. The rearrangement uses TRBV5-1 and TRBJ2-7; possibly TRBD2 for D (5 bases). The CDR3 spans 14 residues. CDR1 SGHRS and CDR2 YFSETQ come from the germline V gene. V was pared by 3 bases and J by 1 base, with 11 bases between. The CDR3 loop reads CASSSPEGSYEQYF. CDR3 DNA: TGCGCCAGCAGCTCTCCTGAGGGTTCCTACGAGCAGTACTTC.

With respect to this clone: The same CDR3 arises from other DNA sequences in this sample as well. This chain joins TRBV4-1 and TRBJ2-5; D perhaps matches TRBD1 (5 bases). The CDR3 length is 15 residues. The V gene lost 0 bases and the J gene lost 5 bases, with 13 bases spanning the gap. Germline V gene data show CDR1 as MGHRA and CDR2 as YSYEKL. The CDR3: CASSQDLQGRETQYF. CDR3 nucleotide sequence: TGCGCCAGCAGCCAAGATCTTCAGGGAAGGGAGACCCAGTACTTC.

V is TRBV6-6 and J is TRBJ1-2, with 9 positions matching TRBD1. V gave up 0 bases and J gave up 8 bases; unmatched junction bases: 4. CDR3 length: 14 amino acids. Germline assignment: CDR1 MNHNY and CDR2 SVGAGI (reference sequence). CDR3 sequence reads: CASSYSQGAGGYTF. CDR3 nucleotides: TGTGCCAGCAGTTACTCACAGGGGGCAGGCGGCTACACCTTC.

V and J are TRBV29-1 and TRBJ1-5, with 7 bases fitting TRBD1. The CDR3 sequence is 13 residues long. The ends lost 7 bases at V and 7 bases at J; junction bases unmatched: 10. Germline V gene lookup returns CDR1 SQVTM and CDR2 ANQGSEA. CDR3 in DNA: TGCAGCGCCGGAGACAGGGTTGGCCAGCCCCAGCATTTT. Protein product: CSAGDRVGQPQHF.